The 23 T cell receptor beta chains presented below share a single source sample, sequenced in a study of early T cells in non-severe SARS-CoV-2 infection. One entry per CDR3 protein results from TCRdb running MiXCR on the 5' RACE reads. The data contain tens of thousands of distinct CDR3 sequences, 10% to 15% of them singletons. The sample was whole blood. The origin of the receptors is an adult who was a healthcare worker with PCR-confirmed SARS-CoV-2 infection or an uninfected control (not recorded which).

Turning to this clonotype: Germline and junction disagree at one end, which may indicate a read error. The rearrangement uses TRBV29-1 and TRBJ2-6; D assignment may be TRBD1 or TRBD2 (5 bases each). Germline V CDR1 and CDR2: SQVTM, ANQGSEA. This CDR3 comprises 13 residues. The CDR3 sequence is CSVADSGANVLIF. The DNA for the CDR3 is TGCAGCGTCGCGGACTCTGGGGCCAACGTCCTGATTTTC.

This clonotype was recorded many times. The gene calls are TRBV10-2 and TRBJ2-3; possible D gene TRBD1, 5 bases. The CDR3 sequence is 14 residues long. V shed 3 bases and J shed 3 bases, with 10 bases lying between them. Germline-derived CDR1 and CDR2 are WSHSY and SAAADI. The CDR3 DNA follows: TGCGCCAGCAGTGACACAGGAGCTACAGATACGCAGTATTTT. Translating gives CASSDTGATDTQYF.

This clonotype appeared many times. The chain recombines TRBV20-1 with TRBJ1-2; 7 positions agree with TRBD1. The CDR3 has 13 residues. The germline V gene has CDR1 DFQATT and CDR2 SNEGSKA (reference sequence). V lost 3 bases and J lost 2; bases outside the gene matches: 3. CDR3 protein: CSASQGVNYGYTF. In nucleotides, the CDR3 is TGCAGTGCTAGCCAGGGGGTAAACTATGGCTACACCTTC.

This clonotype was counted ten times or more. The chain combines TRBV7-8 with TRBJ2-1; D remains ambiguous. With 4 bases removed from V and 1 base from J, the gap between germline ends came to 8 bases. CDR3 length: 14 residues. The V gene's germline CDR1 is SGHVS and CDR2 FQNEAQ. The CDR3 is CASSSSRSYNEQFF. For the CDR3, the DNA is TGTGCCAGCAGCTCGAGTAGATCCTACAATGAGCAGTTCTTC.

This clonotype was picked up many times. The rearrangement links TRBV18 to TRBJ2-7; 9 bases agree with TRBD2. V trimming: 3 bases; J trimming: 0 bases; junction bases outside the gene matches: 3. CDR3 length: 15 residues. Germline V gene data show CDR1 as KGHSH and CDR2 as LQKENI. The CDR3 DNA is TGTGCCAGCTCACCGGCGGGGGGGAGCTCCTACGAGCAGTACTTC. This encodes CASSPAGGSSYEQYF.

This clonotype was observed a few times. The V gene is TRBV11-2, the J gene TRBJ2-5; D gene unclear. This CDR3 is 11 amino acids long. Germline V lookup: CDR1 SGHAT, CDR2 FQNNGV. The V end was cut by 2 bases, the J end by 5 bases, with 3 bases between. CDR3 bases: TGTGCCAGCAGCTTACACGAGACCCAGTACTTC. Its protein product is CASSLHETQYF.

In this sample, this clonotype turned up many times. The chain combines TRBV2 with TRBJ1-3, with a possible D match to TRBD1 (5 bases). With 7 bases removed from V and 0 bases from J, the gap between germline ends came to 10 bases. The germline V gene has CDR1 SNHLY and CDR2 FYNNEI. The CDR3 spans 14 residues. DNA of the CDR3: TGTGCCAGCAAAGGACATAGCTCTGGAAACACCATATATTTT. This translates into CASKGHSSGNTIYF.

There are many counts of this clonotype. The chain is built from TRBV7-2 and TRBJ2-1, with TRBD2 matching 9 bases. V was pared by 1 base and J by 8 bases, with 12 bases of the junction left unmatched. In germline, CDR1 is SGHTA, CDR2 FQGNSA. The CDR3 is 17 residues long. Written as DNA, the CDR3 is TGTGCCAGCAGCTTAGGCCTAGCGGGAAAATGGTCGGATGAGCAGTTCTTC. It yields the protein CASSLGLAGKWSDEQFF.

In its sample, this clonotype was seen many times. CDR3 bases: TGTGCCAGCAGTGATAGCGACACTGAAGCTTTCTTT. Protein: CASSDSDTEAFF. The chain combines TRBV25-1 with TRBJ1-1, with D uncertain. With 3 bases removed from V and 3 bases from J, the gap between germline ends came to 5 bases. CDR3 length: 12 residues. CDR1 and CDR2 (germline): MGHDK, SYGVNS.

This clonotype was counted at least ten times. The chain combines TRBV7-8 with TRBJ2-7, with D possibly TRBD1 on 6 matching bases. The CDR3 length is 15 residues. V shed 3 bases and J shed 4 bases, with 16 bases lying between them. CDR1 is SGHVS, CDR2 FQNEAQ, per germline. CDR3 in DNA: TGTGCCAGCAGCTTTCAGCCGGGACAACCTTACGAGCAGTACTTC. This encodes CASSFQPGQPYEQYF.

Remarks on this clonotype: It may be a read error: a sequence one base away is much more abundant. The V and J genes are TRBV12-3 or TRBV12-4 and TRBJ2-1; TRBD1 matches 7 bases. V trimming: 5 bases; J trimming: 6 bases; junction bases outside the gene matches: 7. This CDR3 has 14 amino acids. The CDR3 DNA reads TGTGCCAGCAGTCCTGTTGGACAGGTCAATGAGCAGTTCTTC. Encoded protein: CASSPVGQVNEQFF.

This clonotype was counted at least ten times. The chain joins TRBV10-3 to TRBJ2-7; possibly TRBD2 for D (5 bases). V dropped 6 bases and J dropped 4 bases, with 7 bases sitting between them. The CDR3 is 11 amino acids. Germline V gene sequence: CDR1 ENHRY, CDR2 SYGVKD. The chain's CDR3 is CAIRGDYEQYF. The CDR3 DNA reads TGTGCCATCAGGGGAGATTACGAGCAGTACTTC.

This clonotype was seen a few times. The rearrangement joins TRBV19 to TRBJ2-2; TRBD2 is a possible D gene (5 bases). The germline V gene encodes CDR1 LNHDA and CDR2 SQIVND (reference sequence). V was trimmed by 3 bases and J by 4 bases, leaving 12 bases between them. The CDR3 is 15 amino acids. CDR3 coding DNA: TGTGCCAGTAGTATTAGCCATGGGAGCACCGGGGAGCTGTTTTTT. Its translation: CASSISHGSTGELFF.

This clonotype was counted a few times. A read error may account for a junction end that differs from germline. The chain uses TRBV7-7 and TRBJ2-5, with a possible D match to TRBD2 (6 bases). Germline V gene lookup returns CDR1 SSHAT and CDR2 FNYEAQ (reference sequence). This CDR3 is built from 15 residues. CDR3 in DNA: TGTGCTAGCAGCTTATCGGGAGCGGAGCAAGAGACCCAGTACTTC. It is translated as CASSLSGAEQETQYF.

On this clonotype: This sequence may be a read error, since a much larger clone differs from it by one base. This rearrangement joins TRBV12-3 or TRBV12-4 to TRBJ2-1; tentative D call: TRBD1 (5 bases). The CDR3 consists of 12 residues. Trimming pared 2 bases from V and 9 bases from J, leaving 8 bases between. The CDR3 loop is CASSLRGSEQFF. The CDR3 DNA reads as TGTGCCAGCAGTTTAAGGGGAAGTGAGCAGTTCTTC.

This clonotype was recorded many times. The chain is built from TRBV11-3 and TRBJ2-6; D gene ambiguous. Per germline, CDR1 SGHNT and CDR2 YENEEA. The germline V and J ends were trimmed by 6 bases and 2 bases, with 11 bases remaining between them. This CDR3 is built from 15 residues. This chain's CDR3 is CASSQGFAGANVLTF. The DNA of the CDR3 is TGTGCCAGCAGTCAAGGATTCGCTGGGGCCAACGTCCTGACTTTC.

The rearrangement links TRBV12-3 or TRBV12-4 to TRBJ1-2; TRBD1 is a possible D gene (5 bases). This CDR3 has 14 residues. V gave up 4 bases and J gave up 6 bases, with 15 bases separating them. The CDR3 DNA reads TGTGCCAGCAGTTCAGTGGTAGGGGTCAATGGCTACACCTTC. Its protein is CASSSVVGVNGYTF.

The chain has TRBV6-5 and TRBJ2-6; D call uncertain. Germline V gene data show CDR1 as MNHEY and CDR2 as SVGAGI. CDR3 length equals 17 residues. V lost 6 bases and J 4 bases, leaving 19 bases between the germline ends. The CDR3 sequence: CASSPFRVFVGANVLTF. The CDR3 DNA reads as TGTGCCAGCAGCCCCTTCAGAGTATTTGTCGGGGCCAACGTCCTGACTTTC.

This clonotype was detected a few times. For the CDR3, the DNA is TGTGCTAGTGGCACGGGGTTAGGGAATGAAAAACTGTTTTTT. Amino acid sequence: CASGTGLGNEKLFF. The rearrangement joins TRBV12-5 to TRBJ1-4; D ambiguous. Deletions cut 6 bases from V and 5 bases from J, with 13 bases between. This CDR3 is 14 amino acids long. Germline CDR1 is LGHNT and CDR2 is FRNRAP.

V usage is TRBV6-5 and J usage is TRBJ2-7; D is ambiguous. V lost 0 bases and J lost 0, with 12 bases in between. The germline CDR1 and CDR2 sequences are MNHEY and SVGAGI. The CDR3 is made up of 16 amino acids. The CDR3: CASSYSTSRSSYEQYF. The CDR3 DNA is TGTGCCAGCAGTTACTCAACCAGTCGCAGCTCCTACGAGCAGTACTTC.

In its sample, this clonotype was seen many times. As DNA, the CDR3 is TGTGCCAGTAGTACACCAGGAGATCAGCCCCAGCATTTT. Residues: CASSTPGDQPQHF. V usage is TRBV19 and J usage is TRBJ1-5; D not resolved. This CDR3 region has 13 residues. Between the trimmed V and J ends, which lost 4 bases and 5 bases, there was a span of 9 bases. Germline CDR1 is LNHDA and CDR2 is SQIVND (reference sequence).

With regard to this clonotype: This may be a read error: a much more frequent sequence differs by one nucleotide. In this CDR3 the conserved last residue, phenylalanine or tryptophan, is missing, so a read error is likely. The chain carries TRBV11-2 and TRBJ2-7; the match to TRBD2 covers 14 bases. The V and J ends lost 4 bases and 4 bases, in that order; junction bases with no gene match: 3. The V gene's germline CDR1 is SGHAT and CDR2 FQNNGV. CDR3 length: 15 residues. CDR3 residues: CASSSGTSGSYEQYS. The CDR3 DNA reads TGTGCCAGCAGCTCGGGGACTAGCGGGAGTTACGAGCAGTACTCC.

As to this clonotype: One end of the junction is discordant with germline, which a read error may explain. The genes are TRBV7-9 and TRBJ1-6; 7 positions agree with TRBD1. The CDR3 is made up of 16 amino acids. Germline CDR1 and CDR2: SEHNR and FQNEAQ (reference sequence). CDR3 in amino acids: CASSSDQGQYNSPPHF. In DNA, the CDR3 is TGTGCCAGCAGCTCCGACCAGGGACAGTATAATTCACCCCCCCACTTT.